This entry features one T cell receptor (beta chain) sequence. The antigen is not known. PCR primers comprised 60 Vbeta and 13 Jbeta primers. Measured with immunoSEQ multiplex PCR; TCRdb has only the in-frame clones, and not every one. The sample consists of hundreds of thousands of clones, approximately 84% of them appearing once. The CDR3 runs to 14 residues. CDR1 is SGHRS and CDR2 is YFSETQ in the germline V gene. V was shortened by 2 bases and J by 3 bases, with 10 bases between the two germline ends. This specimen belongs to a study of cytomegalovirus exposure and HLA in healthy donors. Study conclusions and caveats: TRBV6-2, TRBV6-3 and some other V segments were excluded as indistinguishable.

The chain is built from TRBV5-1 and TRBJ2-3; weak D call: TRBD2 (5 bases). The sample taken for sequencing was PBMCs. The sequence was collected from a woman between 35 and 50 years old in good health and CMV-seronegative. Here the CDR3 reads CASSFGGLTDTQYF. The CDR3 DNA reads as TGCGCCAGCAGCTTCGGCGGACTTACAGATACGCAGTATTTT.